A single sample gave rise to the 15 T cell receptor beta chains below, sequenced in a study of blood T cell repertoires in COVID-19. Sequencing used immunoSEQ multiplex PCR; TCRdb keeps in-frame clones, though not all of them. The sample has approximately 170,000 clones, approximately 84% seen once. Sequencing was carried out using peripheral blood. The source of these receptors is a woman older than 75 with COVID-19, enrolled during active disease.

V gene TRBV4-2 combines with J gene TRBJ2-2, with 9 bases aligning to TRBD1. After removal of 4 bases from V and 7 bases from J, the junction contained 7 bases not matched to a gene. Germline values: CDR1 LGHNA, CDR2 YNFKEQ. The CDR3 length is 15 residues. The CDR3 sequence is CASSRNRGLGGELFF. CDR3 sequence (DNA): TGTGCCAGCAGCCGAAACAGGGGGCTTGGCGGGGAGCTGTTTTTT.

V and J are TRBV20-1 and TRBJ2-7, with 7 positions matching TRBD2. The CDR3 covers 17 residues. The ends lost 3 bases at V and 5 bases at J; junction bases unmatched: 19. Germline CDR1 reads DFQATT; CDR2 reads SNEGSKA (reference sequence). The CDR3 region has the DNA TGCAGTGCTAGTGGCTTTCGGGAGCGGGGTAAAGGTCACGAGCAGTACTTC. It codes for CSASGFRERGKGHEQYF.

The chain recombines TRBV2 with TRBJ2-7; D is undetermined. V gave up 0 bases and J gave up 0 bases, with 6 bases separating them. From germline, CDR1 is SNHLY and CDR2 FYNNEI. The CDR3 is 14 amino acids. The CDR3 spells CASSEALSSYEQYF. The CDR3 DNA reads TGTGCCAGCAGTGAAGCTTTGAGCTCCTACGAGCAGTACTTC.

J is TRBJ2-2 and V is TRBV2, with a possible D match to TRBD2 (5 bases). The CDR3 is made up of 12 amino acids. The ends were cut back, 4 bases at V and 6 bases at J, with 6 bases in the middle. CDR1 and CDR2 (germline): SNHLY, FYNNEI. CDR3 loop: CASSGLSGELFF. The CDR3 region has the DNA TGTGCCAGCAGTGGACTATCCGGGGAGCTGTTTTTT. The full variable domain, completed using reference TRBV2 and TRBJ2-2, is EPEVTQTPSHQVTQMGQEVILRCVPISNHLYFYWYRQILGQKVEFLVSFYNNEISEKSEIFDDQFSVERPDGSNFTLKIRSTKLEDSAMYFCASSGLSGELFFGEGSRLTVL.

This chain joins TRBV27 and TRBJ2-1, with 14 bases aligning to TRBD2. This CDR3 spans 14 amino acids. The germline V gene has CDR1 MNHEY and CDR2 SMNVEV (reference sequence). After removal of 5 bases from V and 9 bases from J, the junction contained 3 bases not matched to a gene. CDR3 region: CASSAGLAGVEQFF. In DNA, the CDR3 is TGTGCCAGCAGTGCGGGACTAGCGGGAGTTGAGCAGTTCTTC.

This clone was picked up a small number of times. The chain couples TRBV28 to TRBJ1-2; D gene uncertain. Trimming took off 11 bases at V and 8 bases at J, with 15 bases between the two ends. CDR3 length equals 11 residues. CDR1 and CDR2 from the germline V gene are MDHEN and SYDVKM. As DNA, the CDR3 is TGTGCCGCTGGAGATTATCGGGGCTACACCTTC. As protein: CAAGDYRGYTF.

The rearrangement joins TRBV7-9 to TRBJ2-2, with a possible D match to TRBD1 (6 bases). The germline CDR1 and CDR2 sequences are SEHNR and FQNEAQ (reference sequence). With 0 bases removed from V and 6 bases from J, the gap between germline ends came to 17 bases. This CDR3 is built from 17 residues. CDR3 amino acids: CASSLASTGFVAGELFF. The CDR3 region has the DNA TGTGCCAGCAGCTTAGCGAGTACAGGGTTTGTGGCCGGGGAGCTGTTTTTT.

The chain uses TRBV10-3 and TRBJ2-6; TRBD2 aligns across 7 bases. The junction had 1 base not matched to a gene; V was cut back by 6 bases and J by 2 bases. CDR1 and CDR2 (germline): ENHRY, SYGVKD. The CDR3 runs to 14 residues. CDR3 sequence (DNA): TGTGCCATCAGCCTAGCGGCTGGGGCCAACGTCCTGACTTTC. Its translation: CAISLAAGANVLTF.

The chain recombines TRBV5-5 with TRBJ2-2; D is possibly TRBD1 (5 bases). CDR3 length: 15 residues. V was trimmed by 6 bases and J by 3 bases, leaving 15 bases between them. Germline lookup yields CDR1 SGHKS and CDR2 YYEKEE (reference sequence). Here the CDR3 DNA reads TGTGCCAGCACCGCGCGACTCAGGGACACCGGGGAGCTGTTTTTT. Amino acid sequence: CASTARLRDTGELFF.

V and J are TRBV30 and TRBJ2-7, with 8 bases identical to TRBD2. The CDR3 consists of 17 residues. The V segment lost 0 bases and the J segment 6 bases; nucleotides outside the gene matches: 16. Germline V lookup: CDR1 GTSNPN, CDR2 SVGIG (reference sequence). CDR3 nucleotide sequence: TGTGCCTGGAGTGTTTTACGGGGGGGCCTAACCCCCCGCGAGCAGTACTTC. Translated: CAWSVLRGGLTPREQYF. The variable domain in full, completed from reference TRBV30 and TRBJ2-7, reads SQTIHQWPATLVQPVGSPLSLECTVEGTSNPNLYWYRQAAGRGLQLLFYSVGIGQISSEVPQNLSASRPQDRQFILSSKKLLLSDSGFYLCAWSVLRGGLTPREQYFGPGTRLTVT.

This clone was observed once. The CDR3 reads CASSQEQAEYGYTF. CDR3 nucleotide sequence: TGTGCCAGCAGCCAAGAACAGGCGGAATATGGCTACACCTTC. The chain uses TRBV4-2 and TRBJ1-2; D might be TRBD1 (5 bases). The CDR3 runs 14 residues. Per germline, CDR1 LGHNA and CDR2 YNFKEQ. Deletions cut 0 bases from V and 5 bases from J, with 10 bases between.

The chain recombines TRBV27 with TRBJ2-1; TRBD2 aligns across 12 bases. Looked up from germline, CDR1 is MNHEY and CDR2 is SMNVEV (reference sequence). The length of the CDR3 is 18 residues. J lost 16 bases, V lost 3 bases, and 22 bases had no gene match. The CDR3 spells CASSFGLAGTPASTTTFF. CDR3 nucleotides: TGTGCCAGCAGTTTTGGACTAGCGGGAACCCCCGCCTCTACCACTACCTTCTTC.

This chain connects TRBV6-4 to TRBJ2-1; D gene ambiguous. The CDR3 is made up of 13 amino acids. The germline V and J ends were trimmed by 6 bases and 10 bases, with 16 bases remaining between them. Germline V gene sequence: CDR1 MRHNA, CDR2 SNTAGT. The CDR3 nucleotides read TGTGCCAGCAGCCCAGACTCCTTCGGGGAGCAGTTCTTC. As protein: CASSPDSFGEQFF.

This chain connects TRBV18 to TRBJ2-4; TRBD1 aligns across 11 bases. Germline V gene sequence: CDR1 KGHSH, CDR2 LQKENI. V shed 6 bases and J 3 bases; nucleotides not matched to a gene: 7. The CDR3 totals 16 residues. This chain's CDR3 is CASSRSGTGGKNIQYF. As DNA, the CDR3 is TGTGCCAGCTCTCGGTCGGGGACAGGGGGCAAAAACATTCAGTACTTC. Complete variable domain (other parts from reference TRBV18 and TRBJ2-4): NAGVMQNPRHLVRRRGQEARLRCSPMKGHSHVYWYRQLPEEGLKFMVYLQKENIIDESGMPKERFSAEFPKEGPSILRIQQVVRGDSAAYFCASSRSGTGGKNIQYFGAGTRLSVL.

The V gene is TRBV18, the J gene TRBJ2-1; D call uncertain. V gave up 2 bases and J gave up 8 bases, with 13 bases separating them. Germline CDR1 is KGHSH and CDR2 is LQKENI. This CDR3 contains 14 residues. CDR3 protein: CASSPKEWVDEQFF. As DNA, the CDR3 is TGTGCCAGCTCACCAAAGGAGTGGGTCGATGAGCAGTTCTTC.